The next 31 T cell receptor beta chains were all read from a single sample in a study of blood T cells in healthy people across ages. With a J-beta primer mix and a sample-barcoded 5' primer, a second PCR ran 7 to 11 cycles. Using its own MiXCR run on the 5' RACE reads, TCRdb lists one record per CDR3 protein. The data contain roughly 1.7 million distinct CDR3 sequences, about 31% of them singletons. Sequenced: blood. The receptors come from a woman between 25 and 40 years old in good health.

Only a few counts were recorded for this clonotype. The CDR3 reads CASSYRVSNQPQHF. For the CDR3, the DNA is TGTGCCAGCAGTTATCGGGTCAGCAATCAGCCCCAGCATTTT. The V gene is TRBV6-6, the J gene TRBJ1-5; no clear D. Germline V gene sequence: CDR1 MNHNY, CDR2 SVGAGI (reference sequence). The CDR3 runs 14 residues. V was shortened by 3 bases and J by 1 base, with 7 bases between the two germline ends.

This clonotype was picked up a small number of times. The chain uses TRBV20-1 and TRBJ2-1, with 7 bases that match TRBD2. CDR3 length: 17 residues. CDR1 DFQATT and CDR2 SNEGSKA come from the germline V gene (reference sequence). V gave up 0 bases and J gave up 1 base; unmatched junction bases: 9. CDR3 in amino acids: CSARDRQSGTSYNEQFF. CDR3 coding DNA: TGCAGTGCTAGAGATAGACAGAGCGGGACTTCCTACAATGAGCAGTTCTTC.

Comment on this clonotype: Its ends do not fully match the called genes, so a read error is possible. The gene calls are TRBV5-4 and TRBJ1-2; TRBD1 is a possible D gene (5 bases). Germline CDR1 is SGHNT and CDR2 is YYREEE (reference sequence). The CDR3 loop spans 15 amino acids. This chain's CDR3 is CTSSHRDAGVGGYTF. The CDR3 nucleotides read TGTACCAGCAGCCATCGGGACGCTGGTGTGGGGGGCTACACCTTC.

This clonotype was seen more than once but under ten times. This sequence joins TRBV5-5 and TRBJ1-1; D not resolved. The germline V gene has CDR1 SGHKS and CDR2 YYEKEE (reference sequence). V was shortened by 6 bases and J by 0 bases, with 9 bases between the two germline ends. This CDR3 spans 13 amino acids. The CDR3 spells CASTEGLNTEAFF. CDR3 DNA sequence: TGTGCCAGCACCGAGGGTCTGAACACTGAAGCTTTCTTT.

The gene calls are TRBV5-8 and TRBJ1-1; no firm D call. V was clipped by 0 bases and J by 5 bases, with 17 bases between them. This CDR3 spans 16 amino acids. Looked up from germline, CDR1 is SGHTS and CDR2 is YDEGEE. The CDR3 is CASSLASWGITTEAFF. In nucleotides, the CDR3 is TGTGCCAGCAGCTTGGCGTCTTGGGGTATCACGACTGAAGCTTTCTTT.

The table lists this clonotype with a few counts. The V gene is TRBV27, the J gene TRBJ1-2, with 7 bases that match TRBD1. Germline V CDR1 and CDR2: MNHEY, SMNVEV (reference sequence). J was trimmed by 4 bases and V by 5 bases; bases with no gene match: 10. The CDR3 totals 15 residues. The chain's CDR3 is CASSLRQGRAYGYTF. The CDR3 region has the DNA TGTGCCAGCAGTCTCCGACAGGGAAGGGCCTATGGCTACACCTTC.

This clonotype appeared a few times. The V call is TRBV29-1, the J call TRBJ1-2; TRBD1 agrees at 10 bases. In germline, CDR1 is SQVTM, CDR2 ANQGSEA. The CDR3 length is 14 residues. V lost 0 bases to trimming and J lost 7 bases; unmatched junction nucleotides: 5. CDR3 loop: CSVEDIWTGGGYTF. The CDR3 DNA follows: TGCAGCGTTGAAGATATTTGGACAGGGGGTGGCTACACCTTC. Variable domain in full (rest from reference TRBV29-1 and TRBJ1-2): SAVISQKPSRDICQRGTSLTIQCQVDSQVTMMFWYRQQPGQSLTLIATANQGSEATYESGFVIDKFPISRPNLTFSTLTVSNMSPEDSSIYLCSVEDIWTGGGYTFGSGTRLTVV.

On this clonotype itself: The junction departs from the called germline gene at one end, perhaps through a read error. The chain recombines TRBV3-1 with TRBJ2-5; D may be TRBD2 (6 bases). In germline, CDR1 is LGHDT, CDR2 YNNKEL (reference sequence). CDR3 size: 17 residues. The CDR3 region has the DNA TGTGCCTGCAGCCAAGGCGGTTTGGCGGGGAACGGGGAGACCCAGTACTTC. Protein sequence: CACSQGGLAGNGETQYF.

This clonotype occurred once. The chain employs TRBV27 and TRBJ1-2; D gene ambiguous. The CDR3 spans 14 residues. Trimming removed 6 bases from V and 6 bases from J, with 17 bases in between. CDR1 is MNHEY and CDR2 is SMNVEV in the germline V gene (reference sequence). CDR3 sequence: CASSPWPTVDGYTF. In DNA form, the CDR3 reads TGTGCCAGCAGCCCCTGGCCCACAGTGGATGGCTACACCTTC.

This sequence joins TRBV5-1 and TRBJ1-1, with D perhaps matching TRBD1 (6 bases). Germline V gives CDR1 SGHRS, CDR2 YFSETQ. The CDR3 length is 13 residues. V was trimmed by 1 base and J by 7 bases, leaving 11 bases between them. This CDR3 is CASSLNLGGEAFF. CDR3 nucleotide sequence: TGCGCCAGCAGCTTGAACTTAGGGGGTGAAGCTTTCTTT.

This clonotype was counted only a few times. V gene TRBV4-1 combines with J gene TRBJ1-1, with 9 nucleotides matching TRBD1. V shed 4 bases and J 4 bases; nucleotides not matched to a gene: 7. The V gene's germline CDR1 is MGHRA and CDR2 YSYEKL. This CDR3 comprises 15 residues. CDR3 bases: TGCGCCAGCAGCCTTGGGACAGGGAGTAGCACTGAAGCTTTCTTT. Its translation is CASSLGTGSSTEAFF.

The chain uses TRBV5-1 and TRBJ2-1; 7 bases match TRBD2. From germline, CDR1 is SGHRS and CDR2 YFSETQ. The CDR3 consists of 19 residues. With V trimmed by 4 bases and J by 0 bases, 16 bases remained unmatched. The CDR3 DNA is TGCGCCAGCAGCCAGTCGATTATTAGCGGGTCAAGCTCCTACAATGAGCAGTTCTTC. Encoded protein: CASSQSIISGSSSYNEQFF.

The V call is TRBV11-2, the J call TRBJ1-1; a weak D match, TRBD1 (5 bases). This CDR3 spans 16 amino acids. V gave up 5 bases and J gave up 2 bases, with 18 bases separating them. Germline V lookup: CDR1 SGHAT, CDR2 FQNNGV. The CDR3 DNA is TGTGCCAGCAGCACGACTCAGGGTAGTTTAAACACTGAAGCTTTCTTT. Amino acid sequence: CASSTTQGSLNTEAFF.

This clonotype was seen a handful of times. This chain joins TRBV9 and TRBJ2-7; D gene uncertain. This CDR3 contains 15 residues. Trimming removed 4 bases at V and 2 bases at J, with 16 bases between. Germline V gene lookup returns CDR1 SGDLS and CDR2 YYNGEE. CDR3 sequence reads: CASSSQTGIPYEQYF. For the CDR3, the DNA is TGTGCCAGCAGCTCCCAGACCGGTATCCCCTACGAGCAGTACTTC.

This clonotype has only a few counts. CDR3 sequence: CASSTVGTDTQYF. The CDR3 DNA follows: TGTGCCAGCAGCACCGTGGGCACAGATACGCAGTATTTT. V and J are TRBV5-4 and TRBJ2-3; D not resolved. The CDR3 sequence is 13 residues long. From germline, CDR1 is SGHNT and CDR2 YYREEE (reference sequence). The V and J ends lost 4 bases and 1 base respectively, with 7 bases between them.

This clonotype was seen a few times. The CDR3 spells CASSPLSGGGNEQFF. CDR3 sequence (DNA): TGTGCCAGCAGCCCCTTGAGCGGGGGAGGGAATGAGCAGTTCTTC. V usage is TRBV12-3 or TRBV12-4 and J usage is TRBJ2-1, with TRBD2 identical over 8 bases. The CDR3 length is 15 residues. The V and J ends lost 6 bases and 7 bases, in that order; junction bases with no gene match: 11.

V and J are TRBV7-3 and TRBJ2-1, with 9 bases that match TRBD1. Germline V gene sequence: CDR1 SGHTA, CDR2 FQGTGA. The CDR3 contains 15 residues. V lost 5 bases and J lost 6; bases outside the gene matches: 8. CDR3 nucleotides: TGTGCCAGCAGCCCCGGGACAGGGATAAGCAATGAGCAGTTCTTC. It yields the protein CASSPGTGISNEQFF.

This clonotype was seen only a few times. The gene calls are TRBV5-6 and TRBJ2-1, with 7 bases lining up with TRBD2. Per the germline V gene, CDR1 is SGHDT and CDR2 is YYEEEE. This CDR3 has 13 amino acids. Losses at the gene ends were 2 bases for V and 8 bases for J; bases not matched to a gene: 4. Here the CDR3 DNA reads TGTGCCAGCAGCTTAGGACTAGTCGATGAGCAGTTCTTC. It specifies CASSLGLVDEQFF.

On this clonotype itself: Relative to the germline gene, one junction end is altered; a read error may explain this. The chain employs TRBV4-1 and TRBJ1-2; 9 positions agree with TRBD1. Germline assignment: CDR1 MGHRA and CDR2 YSYEKL. The CDR3 spans 17 residues. CDR3 sequence (DNA): TGCGTCAGCAGCCAAGATCCTCAAGACAGGGGGTACTATGGCTACACCTTC. It translates to CVSSQDPQDRGYYGYTF.

The genes are TRBV20-1 and TRBJ1-5, with D unresolved. V lost 6 bases to trimming and J lost 2 bases, with 17 bases between them. CDR1 and CDR2 from the germline V gene are DFQATT and SNEGSKA (reference sequence). The CDR3 extends over 15 amino acids. CDR3 residues: CSAQVGVGRNQPQHF. CDR3 in DNA: TGCAGTGCCCAGGTCGGGGTAGGGCGCAATCAGCCCCAGCATTTT.

There are a few counts of this clonotype. This chain links TRBV7-2 with TRBJ1-5; 10 bases fit TRBD1. The CDR3 totals 16 residues. Germline lookup yields CDR1 SGHTA and CDR2 FQGNSA. V was clipped by 4 bases and J by 2 bases; unmatched bases: 5. The CDR3: CASSWTGGAGNQPQHF. DNA for the CDR3: TGTGCCAGCAGCTGGACAGGGGGGGCGGGCAATCAGCCCCAGCATTTT.

The chain has TRBV12-5 and TRBJ2-1; D unresolved. Trimming shortened V by 5 bases and J by 6 bases, and 8 bases separated the two germline ends. This CDR3 is 12 amino acids long. CDR1 is LGHNT and CDR2 is FRNRAP in the germline V gene. The CDR3 nucleotides read TGTGCTAGTGGTCCCAATTTCAATGAGCAGTTCTTC. Protein sequence: CASGPNFNEQFF.

This chain joins TRBV20-1 and TRBJ1-2, with D possibly matching TRBD1 (6 bases). The length of the CDR3 is 13 residues. Germline CDR1 is DFQATT and CDR2 is SNEGSKA (reference sequence). Trimming cost V 6 bases and J 4 bases, with 15 bases left between them. CDR3 in DNA: TGCAGTGCCAGACAGGTGTCGGGCTATGGCTACACCTTC. It yields the protein CSARQVSGYGYTF.

The genes are TRBV6-5 and TRBJ2-3, with a weak D call TRBD2 (6 bases). Trimming cost V 0 bases and J 0 bases, with 16 bases left between them. The CDR3 is 18 residues long. Germline-derived CDR1 and CDR2 are MNHEY and SVGAGI. Written as DNA, the CDR3 is TGTGCCAGCAGTTACTCCCTGGACGCGGGAACTAGCACAGATACGCAGTATTTT. It is translated as CASSYSLDAGTSTDTQYF.

The sample holds one count of this clonotype. The genes are TRBV11-2 and TRBJ2-7; maybe TRBD2 (6 bases). Gene TRBJ2-5 matches the end of the DNA better, so the J call may be wrong. This CDR3 has 17 amino acids. Germline V gene data show CDR1 as SGHAT and CDR2 as FQNNGV. The CDR3 loop reads CASSFTGGANLRRTQYF. Here the CDR3 DNA reads TGTGCCAGCAGCTTCACCGGCGGGGCGAACTTAAGAAGGACCCAGTACTTC.

This clonotype showed up just a few times. The V call is TRBV28, the J call TRBJ2-7, with D perhaps TRBD2 (5 bases). There are 13 residues in the CDR3. The V gene lost 6 bases and the J gene lost 3 bases, with 12 bases spanning the gap. CDR1 is MDHEN and CDR2 is SYDVKM in the germline V gene. The CDR3: CASRKHGVYEQYF. The CDR3 DNA reads as TGTGCCAGCAGAAAACACGGGGTCTACGAGCAGTACTTC.

J is TRBJ2-7 and V is TRBV30; D is perhaps TRBD2 (6 bases). Matching the DNA end better, TRBJ2-4 makes the J call doubtful. Looked up from germline, CDR1 is GTSNPN and CDR2 is SVGIG (reference sequence). This CDR3 is 14 amino acids long. CDR3 nucleotides: TGTGCCTGGAGACCGCATGGGGAGGCGGACATTCAGTACTTC. Translating it yields CAWRPHGEADIQYF.

The genes are TRBV3-1 and TRBJ1-2, with 9 bases lining up with TRBD1. Trimming removed 6 bases from V and 6 bases from J; junction bases left unmatched: 11. Germline V gene lookup returns CDR1 LGHDT and CDR2 YNNKEL (reference sequence). The CDR3 length is 15 residues. CDR3 nucleotides: TGTGCCAGCAGTCACACCGGGACAGGGTCACATGGCTACACCTTC. As protein: CASSHTGTGSHGYTF.

This clonotype was found a few times. The chain carries TRBV7-9 and TRBJ2-1, with TRBD1 matching 7 bases. CDR1 is SEHNR and CDR2 is FQNEAQ in the germline V gene (reference sequence). This CDR3 contains 13 residues. V shed 5 bases and J 5 bases; nucleotides not matched to a gene: 3. The CDR3 region is CASSATGDNEQFF. The CDR3 DNA sequence: TGTGCCAGCAGCGCAACAGGGGACAATGAGCAGTTCTTC.

In this sample, this clonotype turned up a few times. The rearrangement uses TRBV12-3 or TRBV12-4 and TRBJ2-3; tentatively, D is TRBD1 (6 bases). This CDR3 has 14 residues. V was pared by 2 bases and J by 5 bases, with 11 bases between. The CDR3 nucleotides read TGTGCCAGCAGTTTACGGGCAGGGGAAGATACGCAGTATTTT. It specifies CASSLRAGEDTQYF.

The rearrangement links TRBV5-1 to TRBJ2-3; TRBD2 might be the D (6 bases). Trimming removed 2 bases from V and 5 bases from J, with 12 bases in between. The germline gives CDR1 SGHRS, CDR2 YFSETQ. The CDR3 loop spans 14 amino acids. CDR3 region: CASSFSGPQDTQYF. In nucleotides, the CDR3 is TGCGCCAGCAGCTTTAGCGGACCCCAAGATACGCAGTATTTT.